This T cell receptor (beta chain) was sequenced in a study of OX40 agonist ivuxolimab in advanced cancers. On the study more broadly: Each patient was given ivuxolimab into a vein every 2 weeks, at 0.01 to 10 mg/kg. General study results and limits: There was clonal expansion of CD4+ and CD8+ blood T cells by week 6 at 0.1 to 3.0 mg/kg. The expanded peripheral T cells' antigen specificity was not determined.

Notes on this clone: What it binds is unknown.

The assay was immunoSEQ multiplex PCR, and TCRdb's table has in-frame clones only and misses some. The data contain around 70,000 clones, approximately 85% of them seen just once; the ten biggest clones take up 0.5% to 0.55%. Germline-derived CDR1 and CDR2 are SGHNT and YYREEE (reference sequence). This CDR3 spans 18 amino acids. The V and J ends lost 2 bases and 0 bases, in that order; junction bases with no gene match: 6. Systemic immunosuppression or a history of autoimmune disease excluded patients. This sequence originates from an adult with an advanced solid tumor such as melanoma, head and neck, liver or kidney cancer. The chain employs TRBV5-4 and TRBJ2-6, with 9 nucleotides matching TRBD1. The specimen was CD4+ or CD8+ T cells sorted from blood, collected in a trial of the OX40 agonist ivuxolimab. The CDR3 sequence is CASSLGQGSFSGANVLTF. CDR3 sequence (DNA): TGTGCCAGCAGCTTAGGACAGGGGAGTTTCTCTGGGGCCAACGTCCTGACTTTC. Full variable domain (missing parts from reference TRBV5-4 and TRBJ2-6): ETGVTQSPTHLIKTRGQQVTLRCSSQSGHNTVSWYQQALGQGPQFIFQYYREEENGRGNFPPRFSGLQFPNYSSELNVNALELDDSALYLCASSLGQGSFSGANVLTFGAGSRLTVL.